These T cell receptor beta chains were read from a single sample in a study of T cell clonotyping in hematopoietic cell transplantation. Assay: immunoSEQ multiplex PCR; the TCRdb copy retains only in-frame clones and omits some. The data hold roughly 10,000 clones, with approximately 80% observed a single time. The sample consisted of PBMCs, taken 30 days after allogeneic stem cell transplant. The source of these receptors is a female patient in her forties who had an allogeneic stem cell transplant from a related donor, so T cells may come from the graft donor. Some clones in this sample may be carry-over from other donors' samples. Both conserved end residues are part of each CDR3. The order of the fields is J gene, D gene, clone size, V gene, CDR3 protein, CDR3 DNA. D genes are given only for firm matches. Size is stated for part of the rows, as once, few or many counts, or as a class when the clone is expanded.

>TRBJ1-4|TRBD1|once|TRBV2
CASRDRTGTVNEKLFF
TGTGCCAGCAGGGATAGAACCGGGACAGTAAATGAAAAACTGTTTTTT
>TRBJ2-7|-|-|TRBV6-5
CASSITSGRTYEQYF
TGTGCCAGCAGTATAACTTCGGGACGGACTTACGAGCAGTACTTC
>TRBJ2-2|TRBD2|few|TRBV5-4
CASSLASGRDHTGELFF
TGTGCCAGCAGCTTGGCTAGCGGGAGAGACCACACCGGGGAGCTGTTTTTT
>TRBJ1-5|-|-|TRBV30
CAWSGDRGIVQPQHF
TGTGCCTGGAGTGGGGACCGGGGTATTGTTCAGCCCCAGCATTTT
>TRBJ2-7|-|-|TRBV21-1
CASSKGTSGRAYEQYF
TGTGCCAGCAGCAAAGGGACTAGCGGGAGGGCCTACGAGCAGTACTTC
>TRBJ2-1|-|-|TRBV5-4
CASSLDPPRTYNEQFF
TGTGCCAGCAGCTTGGATCCCCCGCGAACCTACAATGAGCAGTTCTTC
>TRBJ2-7|TRBD1|-|TRBV19
CASSGTEVPYEQYF
TGTGCCAGTAGTGGGACAGAGGTCCCCTACGAGCAGTACTTC
>TRBJ1-1|-|-|TRBV20-1
CSASRAQKAFF
TGCAGTGCTAGCCGGGCACAGAAGGCTTTCTTT
>TRBJ2-7|TRBD1|-|TRBV27
CAIRDSYEQYF
TGTGCCATCCGGGACAGCTACGAGCAGTACTTC
>TRBJ1-5|-|-|TRBV6-5
CASSYREGLPQHF
TGTGCCAGCAGTTACCGGGAAGGGCTGCCCCAGCATTTT
>TRBJ1-5|TRBD1|-|TRBV6-5
CASRRYRDSDQPQHF
TGTGCCAGCAGAAGATACCGGGACAGTGATCAGCCCCAGCATTTT
>TRBJ2-1|TRBD1|-|TRBV6-1
CASSEAGGDYNEQFF
TGTGCCAGCAGTGAAGCAGGGGGCGACTACAATGAGCAGTTCTTC
>TRBJ2-7|TRBD2|-|TRBV6-6
CASSSGTSKVEQYF
TGTGCCAGCAGTTCTGGGACTAGCAAAGTCGAGCAGTACTTC
>TRBJ1-2|-|-|TRBV6-1
CASTWERVGYTF
TGTGCCAGCACCTGGGAGCGGGTTGGCTACACCTTC
>TRBJ2-7|-|few|TRBV27
CASSLGGYEQYF
TGTGCCAGCAGTTTAGGGGGCTACGAGCAGTACTTC
>TRBJ2-7|TRBD1|-|TRBV5-4
CASSLRQGAYEQYF
TGTGCCAGCAGCTTGAGACAGGGGGCTTACGAGCAGTACTTC
>TRBJ2-7|-|-|TRBV7-8
CASSKTTYEQYF
TGTGCCAGCAGCAAAACAACCTACGAGCAGTACTTC
>TRBJ1-5|-|-|TRBV5-4
CASSLDPSKGPQHF
TGTGCCAGCAGCTTGGACCCTTCTAAGGGGCCCCAGCATTTT
>TRBJ1-4|-|-|TRBV5-6
CASSLQQATGEKLFF
TGTGCCAGCAGCTTGCAACAGGCCACCGGTGAAAAACTGTTTTTT
>TRBJ1-4|-|-|TRBV19
CASLDPDLNEKLFF
TGTGCCAGTTTGGACCCGGACCTTAATGAAAAACTGTTTTTT
>TRBJ1-2|TRBD1|-|TRBV14
CASSQGLQGKNYGYTF
TGTGCCAGCAGCCAAGGCCTACAGGGGAAAAACTATGGCTACACCTTC
>TRBJ1-1|-|-|TRBV11-2
CASSLEPGASTEAFF
TGTGCCAGCAGCTTAGAGCCAGGGGCGAGTACTGAAGCTTTCTTT
>TRBJ2-1|TRBD1|-|TRBV4-1
CASSQGGTGDEQFF
TGCGCCAGCAGCCAAGGCGGGACAGGTGATGAGCAGTTCTTC
>TRBJ1-2|-|-|TRBV10-3
CAISGTDNYGYTF
TGTGCCATCAGTGGGACTGATAATTATGGCTACACCTTC